These 32 T cell receptor beta chains were all obtained from the same sample, sequenced in a study of CD4+ T cells in melanoma. Repertoires were generated with immunoSEQ multiplex PCR, while TCRdb's copy carries only in-frame clones and drops some. Among some 120,000 clones listed, around 93% were seen once. Specimen: peripheral blood. The receptors stem from a human donor with melanoma.

The chain combines TRBV19 with TRBJ2-5; 8 positions match TRBD2. Germline CDR1 is LNHDA and CDR2 is SQIVND (reference sequence). V trimming: 6 bases; J trimming: 2 bases; junction bases outside the gene matches: 8. The CDR3 has 15 residues. In DNA form, the CDR3 reads TGTGCCAGTAGCTTTCAAGCGGGGGTACAAGAGACCCAGTACTTC. Protein product: CASSFQAGVQETQYF.

The chain combines TRBV5-1 with TRBJ2-2, with D possibly being TRBD1 (6 bases). With 0 bases removed from V and 3 bases from J, the gap between germline ends came to 18 bases. CDR1 and CDR2 from the germline V gene are SGHRS and YFSETQ. The CDR3 is 18 residues long. For the CDR3, the DNA is TGCGCCAGCAGCTTGGTTGGCAGGGGCCCCGGGGACACCGGGGAGCTGTTTTTT. Translated, it gives CASSLVGRGPGDTGELFF.

This chain joins TRBV5-4 and TRBJ2-1; 11 nucleotides match TRBD2. The CDR3 sequence is 15 residues long. V shed 2 bases, J shed 10 bases, and the junction held 8 bases outside the gene matches. Germline V lookup: CDR1 SGHNT, CDR2 YYREEE (reference sequence). As DNA, the CDR3 is TGTGCCAGCAGCTTCCTACTAGCGGGAGTGAGGGAGCAGTTCTTC. Its protein is CASSFLLAGVREQFF.

This chain links TRBV9 with TRBJ2-3; 9 bases are a match to TRBD2. CDR3 size: 17 residues. The trim removed 1 base at V and 5 bases at J, leaving 11 bases unmatched. Germline V gives CDR1 SGDLS, CDR2 YYNGEE. CDR3 nucleotide sequence: TGTGCCAGCAGCGTAACGGGCCAGCGGGAGGTTAGAGATACGCAGTATTTT. Protein: CASSVTGQREVRDTQYF. Together with reference TRBV9 and TRBJ2-3, the CDR3 gives the full variable domain: DSGVTQTPKHLITATGQRVTLRCSPRSGDLSVYWYQQSLDQGLQFLIQYYNGEERAKGNILERFSAQQFPDLHSELNLSSLELGDSALYFCASSVTGQREVRDTQYFGPGTRLTVL.

This chain links TRBV13 with TRBJ2-7; the match to TRBD1 covers 7 bases. Germline CDR1 is PRHDT and CDR2 is FYEKMQ (reference sequence). This CDR3 is 15 amino acids long. The ends lost 0 bases at V and 0 bases at J; junction bases unmatched: 2. CDR3: CASSLGQGFSYEQYF. CDR3 coding DNA: TGTGCCAGCAGCTTAGGACAGGGGTTCTCCTACGAGCAGTACTTC.

This chain joins TRBV28 and TRBJ1-6, with D tentatively TRBD1 (5 bases). V was shortened by 2 bases and J by 13 bases, with 12 bases between the two germline ends. CDR1 MDHEN and CDR2 SYDVKM come from the germline V gene. The CDR3 is 13 amino acids. CDR3 amino acids: CASSLTQGPPLHF. DNA of the CDR3: TGTGCCAGCAGTTTAACTCAGGGACCTCCCCTCCACTTT.

This clone was counted a single time. The rearrangement uses TRBV15 and TRBJ2-1; possibly TRBD2 for D (5 bases). Trimming took 0 bases from V and 6 from J, leaving 21 bases between them. CDR1 and CDR2 (germline): LNHNV, YYDKDF (reference sequence). This CDR3 region has 18 residues. CDR3 amino acids: CATSRDSSEGTYLNEQFF. The CDR3 DNA follows: TGTGCCACCAGCAGAGATAGTTCAGAGGGAACCTACCTCAATGAGCAGTTCTTC.

This clone has just a few counts. The rearrangement uses TRBV4-2 and TRBJ1-2; D may be TRBD1 (6 bases). Trimming removed 7 bases at V and 5 bases at J, with 26 bases between. The germline V gene encodes CDR1 LGHNA and CDR2 YNFKEQ. CDR3 length: 17 amino acids. CDR3 coding DNA: TGTGCCAGCACCCAGGGCACTAACAGGGAGGGGAGTTATGGCTACACCTTC. Its translation is CASTQGTNREGSYGYTF.

J is TRBJ2-7 and V is TRBV9; D may be TRBD1 (5 bases). Germline V gene data show CDR1 as SGDLS and CDR2 as YYNGEE. The CDR3 runs 14 residues. Trimming pared 4 bases from V and 2 bases from J, leaving 13 bases between. The CDR3 region has the DNA TGTGCCAGCAGCAAAACAGGTTTGGCCTACGAGCAGTACTTC. Its protein product is CASSKTGLAYEQYF.

This sequence joins TRBV30 and TRBJ2-5; D is unresolved. V dropped 2 bases and J dropped 1 base, with 11 bases sitting between them. The CDR3 spans 14 residues. Per germline, CDR1 GTSNPN and CDR2 SVGIG (reference sequence). The DNA of the CDR3 is TGTGCCTGGAGTCTACACGGTGTCCAAGAGACCCAGTACTTC. Encoded protein: CAWSLHGVQETQYF.

The rearrangement joins TRBV7-3 to TRBJ2-1; 8 nucleotides line up with TRBD2. This CDR3 is built from 17 residues. Germline values: CDR1 SGHTA, CDR2 FQGTGA. Trimming took 1 base from V and 1 from J; bases not matched to a gene: 6. The CDR3 reads CASSLSLGRVSYNEQFF. The CDR3 bases are TGTGCCAGCAGCTTAAGTCTCGGGAGGGTTTCCTACAATGAGCAGTTCTTC.

The chain recombines TRBV9 with TRBJ2-7, with 7 nucleotides matching TRBD1. The CDR3 is made up of 15 amino acids. The germline CDR1 and CDR2 sequences are SGDLS and YYNGEE. Trimming took 0 bases from V and 3 from J; bases not matched to a gene: 6. In nucleotides, the CDR3 is TGTGCCAGCAGCGTAGCAGGACAGGCTAACTACGAGCAGTACTTC. As protein: CASSVAGQANYEQYF.

This clone has ten or more counts. The V call is TRBV6-5, the J call TRBJ2-3; a weak D match, TRBD2 (7 bases). Per germline, CDR1 MNHEY and CDR2 SVGAGI. Trimming removed 10 bases at V and 2 bases at J, with 16 bases between. The CDR3 has 14 amino acids. CDR3 residues: CATGGGAHTDTQYF. In nucleotides, the CDR3 is TGTGCCACCGGAGGGGGGGCCCACACAGATACGCAGTATTTT.

The J gene is TRBJ2-2, the V gene TRBV20-1; D unresolved. This CDR3 has 9 amino acids. V shed 3 bases and J shed 9 bases, with 2 bases lying between them. CDR1 and CDR2 from the germline V gene are DFQATT and SNEGSKA (reference sequence). This CDR3 reads CSASWELFF. CDR3 sequence (DNA): TGCAGTGCTAGTTGGGAGCTGTTTTTT.

The CDR3 coding sequence is TGCAGTATCGGGCGGGGGGAGACCCAGTACTTC. Translation: CSIGRGETQYF. The rearrangement uses TRBV20-1 and TRBJ2-5; 7 bases agree with TRBD2. Germline V gives CDR1 DFQATT, CDR2 SNEGSKA (reference sequence). CDR3 length: 11 residues. With 8 bases clipped from V and 5 bases from J, the junction kept 5 bases outside the gene matches.

The V and J genes are TRBV27 and TRBJ2-7; D call uncertain. The CDR3 runs 16 residues. Germline V gene data show CDR1 as MNHEY and CDR2 as SMNVEV (reference sequence). V was shortened by 0 bases and J by 5 bases, with 17 bases between the two germline ends. CDR3 coding DNA: TGTGCCAGCAGTTTATCGATAGGGCCGAAGGGAAACGAGCAGTACTTC. Translation gives CASSLSIGPKGNEQYF.

The V gene is TRBV6-5, the J gene TRBJ1-4; D is ambiguous. CDR1 MNHEY and CDR2 SVGAGI come from the germline V gene. The V end was cut by 4 bases, the J end by 5 bases, with 8 bases between. The CDR3 extends over 13 amino acids. Here the CDR3 DNA reads TGTGCCAGCAGTTCCCTGCGGAATGAAAAACTGTTTTTT. Translation: CASSSLRNEKLFF.

This CDR3 is CASSLFLAGSVTQYF. Written as DNA, the CDR3 is TGTGCCAGCAGTTTATTTTTAGCGGGGTCGGTGACCCAGTACTTC. The chain has TRBV28 and TRBJ2-5, with TRBD2 identical over 8 bases. CDR3 size: 15 residues. CDR1 is MDHEN and CDR2 is SYDVKM in the germline V gene. V dropped 1 base and J dropped 7; count of bases not matched to a gene: 8.

This chain joins TRBV10-1 and TRBJ2-3; 7 bases are a match to TRBD1. J gave up 2 bases and V 2 bases, and 22 bases lay outside the gene matches. This CDR3 comprises 21 residues. Germline loops: CDR1 WNHNN, CDR2 SYGVQD (reference sequence). CDR3 amino acids: CASSETGQGEREGNDTDTQYF. CDR3 bases: TGCGCCAGCAGTGAGACGGGGCAGGGGGAGCGCGAGGGTAATGACACAGATACGCAGTATTTT.

The genes are TRBV5-4 and TRBJ2-2; 7 bases are shared with TRBD2. The ends lost 3 bases at V and 0 bases at J; junction bases unmatched: 8. Germline V gene lookup returns CDR1 SGHNT and CDR2 YYREEE (reference sequence). This CDR3 is 17 amino acids long. DNA for the CDR3: TGTGCCAGCAGCTGGGGGGGTGGACTAGCGAACACCGGGGAGCTGTTTTTT. It yields the protein CASSWGGGLANTGELFF.

This rearrangement joins TRBV4-1 to TRBJ1-5, with 9 bases aligning to TRBD1. The CDR3 loop spans 16 amino acids. Germline V gives CDR1 MGHRA, CDR2 YSYEKL. V was clipped by 2 bases and J by 3 bases; unmatched bases: 5. The CDR3 loop reads CASSQSRTGDNQPQHF. In DNA form, the CDR3 reads TGCGCCAGCAGCCAATCTAGGACAGGGGACAATCAGCCCCAGCATTTT.

This clone was seen a few times. The J gene is TRBJ1-1, the V gene TRBV19; D is unclear. V lost 2 bases and J lost 3, with 10 bases in between. Germline loops: CDR1 LNHDA, CDR2 SQIVND (reference sequence). This CDR3 is built from 14 residues. The CDR3 DNA reads TGTGCCAGTAGTATAACCCCAGGCTACACTGAAGCTTTCTTT. Its translation is CASSITPGYTEAFF.

V is TRBV10-3 and J is TRBJ1-1, with D maybe TRBD1 (6 bases). Trimming took 2 bases from V and 8 from J, leaving 12 bases between them. CDR3 length: 13 residues. The germline gives CDR1 ENHRY, CDR2 SYGVKD. CDR3 amino acids: CAISEREQGEAFF. CDR3 DNA: TGTGCCATCAGTGAGAGGGAACAGGGCGAAGCTTTCTTT.

The rearrangement links TRBV5-1 to TRBJ2-7; TRBD1 aligns across 7 bases. J gave up 2 bases and V 4 bases, and 6 bases lay outside the gene matches. Germline V gene lookup returns CDR1 SGHRS and CDR2 YFSETQ. The CDR3 contains 14 residues. CDR3 protein: CASSRDSLTYEQYF. Here the CDR3 DNA reads TGCGCCAGCAGCCGGGACAGCTTAACCTACGAGCAGTACTTC.

The rearrangement links TRBV28 to TRBJ1-5, with D possibly being TRBD1 (5 bases). This CDR3 is 14 amino acids long. The germline V gene encodes CDR1 MDHEN and CDR2 SYDVKM. Trimming shortened V by 6 bases and J by 9 bases, and 18 bases separated the two germline ends. CDR3 protein: CASRLKQVLRPQHF. The CDR3 nucleotides read TGTGCCAGCAGACTAAAACAGGTTCTTCGGCCCCAGCATTTT.

This clone was found once. The sample carries other DNA sequences with the same CDR3. J is TRBJ2-1 and V is TRBV19; 12 bases map to TRBD2. CDR3 size: 14 residues. The V gene end was trimmed by 6 bases and the J gene end by 7 bases; junction bases not matched to a gene: 4. Germline V gene data show CDR1 as LNHDA and CDR2 as SQIVND (reference sequence). CDR3 DNA sequence: TGTGCCAGTAGCCTAGCGGGGGGGCGTAATGAGCAGTTCTTC. Encoded protein: CASSLAGGRNEQFF.

The CDR3 bases are TGTGCCAGCGGGACAGGGTCAAATACGCAGTATTTT. Protein product: CASGTGSNTQYF. The gene calls are TRBV6-5 and TRBJ2-3, with TRBD1 matching over 9 bases. The junction had 4 bases not matched to a gene; V was cut back by 8 bases and J by 7 bases. The CDR3 spans 12 residues. Germline lookup yields CDR1 MNHEY and CDR2 SVGAGI.

The chain combines TRBV10-3 with TRBJ1-1; D perhaps matches TRBD1 (6 bases). CDR3 size: 14 residues. Germline CDR1 reads ENHRY; CDR2 reads SYGVKD. The ends were cut back, 2 bases at V and 6 bases at J, with 13 bases in the middle. The CDR3 sequence is CAISERQVGAEAFF. CDR3 bases: TGTGCCATCAGTGAGAGACAGGTCGGGGCTGAAGCTTTCTTT.

The chain combines TRBV28 with TRBJ1-4, with D possibly TRBD1 on 6 matching bases. V was trimmed by 5 bases and J by 7 bases, leaving 17 bases between them. The CDR3 sequence is 15 residues long. Germline lookup yields CDR1 MDHEN and CDR2 SYDVKM. CDR3 sequence: CASSPPQGGGEKLFF. In DNA form, the CDR3 reads TGTGCCAGCAGTCCACCACAGGGTGGCGGTGAAAAACTGTTTTTT.

The genes are TRBV15 and TRBJ1-3; D unclear. The V and J ends lost 0 bases and 7 bases respectively, with 10 bases between them. CDR1 is LNHNV and CDR2 is YYDKDF in the germline V gene (reference sequence). This CDR3 is built from 14 residues. CDR3: CATSRDGSRNTIYF. The CDR3, as DNA: TGTGCCACCAGCAGAGACGGCTCTAGGAACACCATATATTTT.

In DNA, the CDR3 is TGCAGCGTTGAAGCCTGGGGTGACAGGGACTCCTACGAGCAGTACTTC. The encoded protein is CSVEAWGDRDSYEQYF. The chain carries TRBV29-1 and TRBJ2-7, with 7 bases matching TRBD1. The V and J ends lost 1 base and 0 bases, in that order; junction bases with no gene match: 9. The CDR3 consists of 16 residues. Germline loops: CDR1 SQVTM, CDR2 ANQGSEA.

The CDR3 region is CASSFASGKGTNEQFF. The CDR3 nucleotides are TGTGCCAGCAGCTTCGCTAGCGGGAAGGGTACCAATGAGCAGTTCTTC. V usage is TRBV7-3 and J usage is TRBJ2-1; 9 nucleotides match TRBD2. Germline CDR1 SGHTA, CDR2 FQGTGA. The CDR3 is made up of 16 amino acids. The V and J ends lost 3 bases and 6 bases, in that order; junction bases with no gene match: 9.